These T cell receptor beta chains were read from a single sample in a study of circulating CD8 cells and anti-PD-1 response in melanoma. One entry per CDR3 protein, called by TCRdb with MiXCR from the reads. The table has approximately 1,000 distinct CDR3 sequences, 6% to 8.5% seen once. The sequenced sample was CD8+ T cells from PBMCs, obtained at baseline or after one month of anti-PD-1 therapy (not recorded which). These receptors all come from a human donor with melanoma. Both conserved end residues are part of each CDR3. Fields, in order: D gene, clone size, J gene, V gene, CDR3 DNA, CDR3 protein. The D gene is left open where the match is weak. A row's size may be missing; if present it is once, few, many or a size class.

TRBD1,medium-sized,TRBJ1-6,TRBV28,TGTGCCAGCAGCTGGGACAGGGGGCGAGGTTCACCCCTCCACTTT,CASSWDRGRGSPLHF
NA,NA,TRBJ1-1,TRBV19,TGTGCCAGTAGTATCAGGACAGTACTGAACACTGAAGCTTTCTTT,CASSIRTVLNTEAFF
TRBD1,medium-sized,TRBJ2-1,TRBV9,TGTGCCAGCAGCGAGAACTTAAGGGGGCGCCGAGATGAGCAGTTCTTC,CASSENLRGRRDEQFF
NA,large,TRBJ2-7,TRBV28,TGTGCCAGCAGTTATCCGGGAACGGAGCAGTACTTC,CASSYPGTEQYF
NA,large,TRBJ2-7,TRBV7-3,TGTGCCAGCAGCTCAGACGGGTACGAGCAGTACTTC,CASSSDGYEQYF
NA,medium-sized,TRBJ2-1,TRBV14,TGTGCCAGCAGCCAAGATAGGACTACCGGGATTGTTGCCTACAATGAGCAGTTCTTC,CASSQDRTTGIVAYNEQFF
TRBD2,medium-sized,TRBJ2-5,TRBV28,TGTGCCAGCAGCTCCCTACCACTAGCGAACCAAGAGACCCAGTACTTC,CASSSLPLANQETQYF
TRBD1,large,TRBJ2-7,TRBV6-1,TGTGCCAGCAGTGAATATGGGACAGGGGGTAAACGGGAGCAGTACTTC,CASSEYGTGGKREQYF
NA,medium-sized,TRBJ2-3,TRBV11-2,TGTGCCAGCAGCCCTCCCTTGGGCACAGATACGCAGTATTTT,CASSPPLGTDTQYF
NA,large,TRBJ2-7,TRBV28,TGTGCCAGCAGTTTAGGCGGAACCTACGAGCAGTACTTC,CASSLGGTYEQYF
NA,large,TRBJ2-7,TRBV9,TGTGCCAGCAGCCCCAGGGCCCAGTTTTCCTACGAGCAGTACTTC,CASSPRAQFSYEQYF
NA,NA,TRBJ2-2,TRBV7-3,TGTGCCAGCAGCTTATCCCTCTCGAACACCGGGGAGCTGTTTTTT,CASSLSLSNTGELFF
TRBD1,medium-sized,TRBJ2-7,TRBV27,TGTGCCAGCAGTTATGGGACAGCTAGCTCCTACGAGCAGTACTTC,CASSYGTASSYEQYF
TRBD2,large,TRBJ2-1,TRBV29-1,TGCAGCGTTGTCAGCGGGAGCTCCTACAATGAGCAGTTCTTC,CSVVSGSSYNEQFF
NA,medium-sized,TRBJ2-1,TRBV19,TGTGCCAGTAGTCTCCCCTCGGGACGGGTCGGCTGGGAGCAGTTCTTC,CASSLPSGRVGWEQFF
NA,medium-sized,TRBJ2-7,TRBV27,TGTGCTTCCCGGGGTCCCTCCTACGAGCAGTACTTC,CASRGPSYEQYF
TRBD1,NA,TRBJ2-2,TRBV7-3,TGTGCCAGCAGCCGTGGACAGGGATTTTCCGGGGAGCTGTTTTTT,CASSRGQGFSGELFF
TRBD1,medium-sized,TRBJ2-7,TRBV7-2,TGTGCCAGCAGCTTAAGGGACAGCCTTTACGAGCAGTACTTC,CASSLRDSLYEQYF
NA,medium-sized,TRBJ2-1,TRBV6-6,TGTGCCAGCAGCCCCCACAGGACTGATGGTGAGCAGTTCTTC,CASSPHRTDGEQFF
NA,medium-sized,TRBJ2-3,TRBV2,TGTGCCAGCACGACAGGCCCCTTCCTTATCACAGATACGCAGTATTTT,CASTTGPFLITDTQYF
NA,NA,TRBJ2-7,TRBV5-6,TGTGCCAGCAGCTTGGAAGGAGCCGGTCTTTCCTACGAGCAGTACTTC,CASSLEGAGLSYEQYF
TRBD2,NA,TRBJ2-1,TRBV5-6,TGTGCCAGCAGCCCGGGACTAGCTGGTAATGAGCAGTTCTTC,CASSPGLAGNEQFF